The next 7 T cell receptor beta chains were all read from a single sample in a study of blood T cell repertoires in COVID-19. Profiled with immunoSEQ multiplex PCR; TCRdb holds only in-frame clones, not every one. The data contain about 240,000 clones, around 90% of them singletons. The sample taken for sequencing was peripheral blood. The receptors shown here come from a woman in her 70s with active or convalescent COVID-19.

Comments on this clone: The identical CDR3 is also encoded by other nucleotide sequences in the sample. The CDR3 loop is CASSSSLYEQYF. Written as DNA, the CDR3 is TGTGCCAGCAGTTCGTCCCTCTACGAGCAGTACTTC. The V gene is TRBV12-3 or TRBV12-4, the J gene TRBJ2-7; D not resolved. This CDR3 contains 12 residues. Trimming left V 4 bases short and J 3 bases short, with 7 bases between.

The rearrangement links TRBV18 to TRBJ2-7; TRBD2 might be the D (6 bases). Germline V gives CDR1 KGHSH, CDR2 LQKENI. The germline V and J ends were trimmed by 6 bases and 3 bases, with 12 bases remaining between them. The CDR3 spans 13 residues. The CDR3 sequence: CASSQGGNYEQYF. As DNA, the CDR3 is TGTGCCAGCTCCCAAGGAGGGAACTACGAGCAGTACTTC.

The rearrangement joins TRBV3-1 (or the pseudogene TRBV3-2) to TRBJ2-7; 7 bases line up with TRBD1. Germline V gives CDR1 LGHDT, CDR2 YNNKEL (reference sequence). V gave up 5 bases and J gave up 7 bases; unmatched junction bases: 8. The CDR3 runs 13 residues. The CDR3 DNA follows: TGTGCCAGCAGCGAACTGACAGGGCGAGAGCAGTACTTC. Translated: CASSELTGREQYF.

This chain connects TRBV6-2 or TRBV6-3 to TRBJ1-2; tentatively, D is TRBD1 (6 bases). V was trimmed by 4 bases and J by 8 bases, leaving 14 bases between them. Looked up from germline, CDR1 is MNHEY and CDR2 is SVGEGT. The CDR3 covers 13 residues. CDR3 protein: CASSSGGRKGYTF. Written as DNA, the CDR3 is TGTGCCAGCAGTTCGGGGGGCAGAAAAGGCTACACCTTC.

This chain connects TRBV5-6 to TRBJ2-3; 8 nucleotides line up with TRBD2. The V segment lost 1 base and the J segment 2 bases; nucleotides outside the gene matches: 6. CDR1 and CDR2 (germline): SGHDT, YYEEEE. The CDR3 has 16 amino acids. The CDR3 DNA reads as TGTGCCAGCAGCTTGAAGGTTAGCGGGGTCACAGATACGCAGTATTTT. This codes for CASSLKVSGVTDTQYF.

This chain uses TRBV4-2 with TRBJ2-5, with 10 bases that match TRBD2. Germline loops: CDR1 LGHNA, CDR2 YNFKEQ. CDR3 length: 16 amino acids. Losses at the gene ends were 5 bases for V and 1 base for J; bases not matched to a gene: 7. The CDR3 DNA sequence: TGTGCCAGCAGCTCGAGCGGGGGGGCGGGCCAAGAGACCCAGTACTTC. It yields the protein CASSSSGGAGQETQYF.

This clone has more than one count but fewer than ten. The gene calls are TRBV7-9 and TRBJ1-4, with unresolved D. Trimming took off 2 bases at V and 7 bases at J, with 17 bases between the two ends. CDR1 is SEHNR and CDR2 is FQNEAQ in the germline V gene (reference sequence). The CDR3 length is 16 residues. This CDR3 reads CASSLSAGEVGEKLFF. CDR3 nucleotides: TGTGCCAGCAGCTTAAGTGCTGGTGAGGTTGGTGAAAAACTGTTTTTT.